This T cell receptor beta chain is drawn from a study of identical twins. The cDNA had a unique molecular identifier and a template-switch universal primer site. MiXCR, run by TCRdb on the 5' RACE reads, gives a single entry per CDR3 protein. Here the sample spans some 1,700,000 distinct CDR3 sequences, roughly 35% being singletons. General study results and limits: Twin sharing of out-of-frame TCR alpha was underestimated by models in monozygotic pairs.

This clonotype was detected only a few times. The antigen remains undetermined. This CDR3 has 12 residues. V lost 5 bases and J 0 bases, leaving 5 bases between the germline ends. Germline CDR1 reads DFQATT; CDR2 reads SNEGSKA (reference sequence). The clonotype was recovered from a newborn girl in good health. The rearrangement joins TRBV20-1 to TRBJ2-4; D remains unclear. The sequenced sample consisted of cord blood. The CDR3 DNA reads as TGCAGTGCTCAGATAGCCAAAAACATTCAGTACTTC. This gives the protein CSAQIAKNIQYF.